Listed here is a single T cell receptor beta chain. Primers included in the PCR were 60 Vbeta and 13 Jbeta primers. Only in-frame clones appear in the TCRdb table, and some are missing; sequencing was by immunoSEQ multiplex PCR. The repertoire holds about 140,000 clones, about 85% seen once, with 3% to 3.5% in the top ten. This record comes from a study of cytomegalovirus exposure and HLA in healthy donors. Germline values: CDR1 SGHVS, CDR2 FQNEAQ. Trimming left V 3 bases short and J 9 bases short, with 9 bases between. The CDR3 length is 13 residues. The J gene is TRBJ1-6, the V gene TRBV7-8; tentatively, D is TRBD1 (6 bases). The sequence came from a female donor in good health and CMV-seronegative. Sequencing input: PBMCs. The DNA for the CDR3 is TGTGCCAGCAGCTTGGGGGGGCTTTCACCCCTCCACTTT. Its translation is CASSLGGLSPLHF.